The clone carrying this TCR beta chain showed up just a few times. Its matching antigen is unknown. These data originate in a study of response to subunit inactivated influenza vaccine. Study conclusions and caveats: It was the authors' suggestion that each seasonal influenza vaccination recruits few new T cells.

CDR1 and CDR2 (germline): MDHEN, SYDVKM. CDR3 length equals 15 residues. The V end lost 7 bases, the J end lost 4 bases, and 19 bases lay between the germline ends. TCRdb re-analysed the RT-PCR reads in MiXCR, keeping a single row per CDR3 protein. The sample holds about 300,000 distinct CDR3 sequences, roughly a fifth seen once. The sequence derives from a man in his fifties or sixties who received an inactivated influenza vaccine. Sequenced here: PBMCs from blood, sampled less than 22 months after vaccination. The chain couples TRBV28 to TRBJ1-1; D may be TRBD1 (6 bases). The CDR3 bases are TGTGCCAGCACGGGCCACTTACGGGGGGCCACTGAAGCTTTCTTT. This gives the protein CASTGHLRGATEAFF.